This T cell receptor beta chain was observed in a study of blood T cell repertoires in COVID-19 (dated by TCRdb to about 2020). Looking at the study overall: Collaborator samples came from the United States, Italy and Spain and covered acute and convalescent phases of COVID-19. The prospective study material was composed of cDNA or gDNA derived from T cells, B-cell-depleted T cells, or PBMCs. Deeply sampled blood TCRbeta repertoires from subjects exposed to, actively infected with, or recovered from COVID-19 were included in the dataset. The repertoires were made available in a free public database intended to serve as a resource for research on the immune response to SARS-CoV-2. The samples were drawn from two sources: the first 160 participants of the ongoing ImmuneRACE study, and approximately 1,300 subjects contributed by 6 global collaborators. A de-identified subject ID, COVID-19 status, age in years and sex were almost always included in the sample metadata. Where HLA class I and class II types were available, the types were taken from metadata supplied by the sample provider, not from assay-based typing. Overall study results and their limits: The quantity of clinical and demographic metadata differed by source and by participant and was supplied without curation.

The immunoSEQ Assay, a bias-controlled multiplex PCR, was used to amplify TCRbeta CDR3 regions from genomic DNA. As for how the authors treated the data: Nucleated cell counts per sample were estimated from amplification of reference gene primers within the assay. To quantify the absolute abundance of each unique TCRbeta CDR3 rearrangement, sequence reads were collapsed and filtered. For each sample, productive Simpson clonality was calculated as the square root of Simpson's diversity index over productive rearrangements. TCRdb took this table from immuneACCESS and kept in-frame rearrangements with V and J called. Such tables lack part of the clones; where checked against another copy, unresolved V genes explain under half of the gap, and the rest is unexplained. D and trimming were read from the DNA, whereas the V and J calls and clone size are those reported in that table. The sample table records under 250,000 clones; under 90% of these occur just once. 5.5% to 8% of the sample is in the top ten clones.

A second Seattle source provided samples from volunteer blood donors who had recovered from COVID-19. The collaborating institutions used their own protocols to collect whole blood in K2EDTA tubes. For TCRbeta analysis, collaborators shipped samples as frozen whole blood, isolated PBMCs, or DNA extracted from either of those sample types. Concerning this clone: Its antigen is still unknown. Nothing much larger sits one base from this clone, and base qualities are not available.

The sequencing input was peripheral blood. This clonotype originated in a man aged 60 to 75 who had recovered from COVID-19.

The CDR3 protein sequence reads: CASSLDGWRYQETQYF. The sequence in DNA is TGCGCCAGCAGCTTGGATGGCTGGCGGTACCAAGAGACCCAGTACTTC. The chain is encoded by TRBV5-1 joined to TRBJ2-5, with no confidently assigned D gene. Inclusive of the bounding cysteine and phenylalanine, the CDR3 is 16 residues long. The entry retains the CDR3 DNA only, 48 bases that are in frame from base 1. Trimming takes 0 bases from V and 0 bases from J, and the germline ends sit 12 bases apart. CDR1 and CDR2 were assigned from the germline V gene as SGHRS and YFSETQ.